Described below is a single T cell receptor (beta chain) sequence and its context. The data were obtained in a study of blood T cell repertoires in COVID-19. In the study overall: The United States, Italy and Spain provided the acute and convalescent COVID-19 samples.

In the original processing: Using reference gene primer amplification, nucleated cell counts were estimated. The protocol was immunoSEQ multiplex PCR, while the TCRdb copy is restricted to in-frame clones and leaves out a portion. Clonal size and the V and J genes are those of that table, whereas D and trimming came from the DNA. This table has 150,000 to 200,000 clones, more than 65% appearing once. This CDR3 region has 16 residues. Germline CDR1 reads SGHTA; CDR2 reads FQGNSA. The V end was cut by 0 bases, the J end by 6 bases, with 15 bases between. V usage is TRBV7-2 and J usage is TRBJ2-1, with D uncertain. The receptor comes from a human donor with acute or convalescent COVID-19. The donor label of this sample is uncertain. The source material was peripheral blood. CDR3 DNA: TGTGCCAGCAGCTTAGCGGCGCTAGAAGTCAGCAATGAGCAGTTCTTC. Amino acid sequence: CASSLAALEVSNEQFF. Full variable domain (remainder filled in from reference TRBV7-2 and TRBJ2-1): GAGVSQSPSNKVTEKGKDVELRCDPISGHTALYWYRQSLGQGLEFLIYFQGNSAPDKSGLPSDRFSAERTGGSVSTLTIQRTQQEDSAVYLCASSLAALEVSNEQFFGPGTRLTVL.